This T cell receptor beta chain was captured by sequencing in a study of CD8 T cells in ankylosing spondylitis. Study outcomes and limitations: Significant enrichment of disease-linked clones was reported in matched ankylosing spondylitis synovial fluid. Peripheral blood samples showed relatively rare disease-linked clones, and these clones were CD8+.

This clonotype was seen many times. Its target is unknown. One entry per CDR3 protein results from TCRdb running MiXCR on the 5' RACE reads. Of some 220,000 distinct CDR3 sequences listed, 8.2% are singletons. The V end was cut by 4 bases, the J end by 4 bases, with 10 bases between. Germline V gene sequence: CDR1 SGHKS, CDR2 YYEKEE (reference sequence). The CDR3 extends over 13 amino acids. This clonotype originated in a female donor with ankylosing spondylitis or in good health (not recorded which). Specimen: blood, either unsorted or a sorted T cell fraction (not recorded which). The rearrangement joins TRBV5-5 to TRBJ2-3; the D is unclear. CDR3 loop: CASSLPGADTQYF. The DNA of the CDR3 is TGTGCCAGCAGCCTGCCTGGTGCAGATACGCAGTATTTT.